The T cell receptor beta chain under discussion was sequenced for a study of T-cell reconstitution after alpha-beta-depleted transplantation in children. Unique molecular identifiers were incorporated during preparation of the TCRbeta library. TCRdb ran MiXCR on the PCR reads and lists one entry per CDR3 protein. The table lists about 980,000 distinct CDR3 sequences, roughly 29% of them singletons. In its sample, this clonotype was seen a few times. The material sequenced was PBMCs, mostly from graft donor cells, taken 360 days after TCRalphabeta/CD19-depleted stem cell transplant. The TCR comes from a boy in the first two years of life who had a stem cell transplant for SCID, so the T cells may come from the graft donor.

CDR3 sequence reads: CSAREGRETQYF. The CDR3 DNA reads TGCAGTGCTAGAGAAGGGAGAGAGACCCAGTACTTC. The chain is built from TRBV20-1 and TRBJ2-5; possible D gene TRBD2, 5 bases. V was shortened by 0 bases and J by 4 bases, with 6 bases between the two germline ends. CDR3 length: 12 amino acids. Germline V CDR1 and CDR2: DFQATT, SNEGSKA (reference sequence).